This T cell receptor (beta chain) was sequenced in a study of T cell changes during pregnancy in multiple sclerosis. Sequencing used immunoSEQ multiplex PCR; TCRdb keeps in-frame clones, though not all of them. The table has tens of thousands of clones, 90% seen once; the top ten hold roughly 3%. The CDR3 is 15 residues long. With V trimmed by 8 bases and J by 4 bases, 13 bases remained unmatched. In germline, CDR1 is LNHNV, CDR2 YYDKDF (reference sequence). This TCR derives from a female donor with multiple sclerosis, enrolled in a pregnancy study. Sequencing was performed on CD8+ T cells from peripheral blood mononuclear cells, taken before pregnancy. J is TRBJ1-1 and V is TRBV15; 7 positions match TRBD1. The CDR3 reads CATLQRRQGGTEAFF. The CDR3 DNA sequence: TGTGCCACCCTCCAGCGCCGACAGGGAGGCACTGAAGCTTTCTTT.